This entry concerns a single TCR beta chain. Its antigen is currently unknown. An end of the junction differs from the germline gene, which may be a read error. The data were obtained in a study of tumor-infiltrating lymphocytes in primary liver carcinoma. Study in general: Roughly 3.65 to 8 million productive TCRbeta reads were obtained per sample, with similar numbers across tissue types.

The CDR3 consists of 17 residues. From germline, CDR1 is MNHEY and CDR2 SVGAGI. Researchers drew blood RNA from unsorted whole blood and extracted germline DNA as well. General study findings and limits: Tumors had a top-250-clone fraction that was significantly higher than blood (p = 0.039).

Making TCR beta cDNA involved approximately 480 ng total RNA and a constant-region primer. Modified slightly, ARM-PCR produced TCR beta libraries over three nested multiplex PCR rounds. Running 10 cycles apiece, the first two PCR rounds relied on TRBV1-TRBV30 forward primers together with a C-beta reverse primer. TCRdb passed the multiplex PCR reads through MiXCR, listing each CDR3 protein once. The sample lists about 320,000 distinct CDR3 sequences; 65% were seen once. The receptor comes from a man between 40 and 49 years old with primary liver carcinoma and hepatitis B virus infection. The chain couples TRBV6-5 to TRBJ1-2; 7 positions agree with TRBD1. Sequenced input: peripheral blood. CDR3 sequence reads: CASSYSDRRGAWYGFTF. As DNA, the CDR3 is TGTGCCAGCAGTTACTCGGACAGGAGGGGGGCATGGTATGGCTTCACCTTC.